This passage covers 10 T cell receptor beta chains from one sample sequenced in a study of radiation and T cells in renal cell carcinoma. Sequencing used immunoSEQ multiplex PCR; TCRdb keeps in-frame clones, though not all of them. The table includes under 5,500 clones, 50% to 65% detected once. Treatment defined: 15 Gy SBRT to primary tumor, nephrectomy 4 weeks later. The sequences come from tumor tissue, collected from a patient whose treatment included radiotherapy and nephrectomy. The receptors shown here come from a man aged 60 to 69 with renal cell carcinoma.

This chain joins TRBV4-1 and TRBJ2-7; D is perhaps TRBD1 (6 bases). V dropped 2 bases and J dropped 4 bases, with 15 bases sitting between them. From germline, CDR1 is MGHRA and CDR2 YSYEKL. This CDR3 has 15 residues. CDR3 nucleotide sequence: TGCGCCAGCAGCCAATGGGACACCAGTTTTTACGAGCAGTACTTC. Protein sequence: CASSQWDTSFYEQYF.

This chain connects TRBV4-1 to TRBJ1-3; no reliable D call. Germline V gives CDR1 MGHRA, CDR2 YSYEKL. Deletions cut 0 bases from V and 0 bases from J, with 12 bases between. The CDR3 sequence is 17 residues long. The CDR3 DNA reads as TGCGCCAGCAGCCAAGAATCCGGGTTTTTCTCTGGAAACACCATATATTTT. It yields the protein CASSQESGFFSGNTIYF.

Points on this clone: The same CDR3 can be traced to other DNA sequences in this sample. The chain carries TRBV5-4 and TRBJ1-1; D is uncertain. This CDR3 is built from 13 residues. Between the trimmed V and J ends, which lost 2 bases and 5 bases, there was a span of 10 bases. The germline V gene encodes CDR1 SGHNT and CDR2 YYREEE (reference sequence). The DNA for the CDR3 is TGTGCCAGCAGCTTATCCCGGGGTACTGAAGCTTTCTTT. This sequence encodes CASSLSRGTEAFF.

The CDR3 reads CASSGQGFETQYF. CDR3 bases: TGTGCCAGCAGCGGCCAGGGGTTTGAGACCCAGTACTTC. The chain recombines TRBV9 with TRBJ2-5; D may be TRBD1 (6 bases). CDR1 is SGDLS, CDR2 YYNGEE, per germline. Trimming pared 3 bases from V and 5 bases from J, leaving 11 bases between. The CDR3 covers 13 residues.

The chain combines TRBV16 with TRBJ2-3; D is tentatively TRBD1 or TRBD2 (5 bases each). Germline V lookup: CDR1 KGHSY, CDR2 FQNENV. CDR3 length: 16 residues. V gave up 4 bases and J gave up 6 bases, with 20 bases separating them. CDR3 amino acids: CASSPNWDPRSDTQYF. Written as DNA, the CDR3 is TGTGCCAGCAGCCCCAATTGGGACCCAAGGTCGGATACGCAGTATTTT.

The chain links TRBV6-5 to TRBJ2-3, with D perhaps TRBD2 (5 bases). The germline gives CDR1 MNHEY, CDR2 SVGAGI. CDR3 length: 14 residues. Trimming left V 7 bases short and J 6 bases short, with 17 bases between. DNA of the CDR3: TGTGCCAGCAAGTTGTTACAGCGGCGTGATACGCAGTATTTT. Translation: CASKLLQRRDTQYF.

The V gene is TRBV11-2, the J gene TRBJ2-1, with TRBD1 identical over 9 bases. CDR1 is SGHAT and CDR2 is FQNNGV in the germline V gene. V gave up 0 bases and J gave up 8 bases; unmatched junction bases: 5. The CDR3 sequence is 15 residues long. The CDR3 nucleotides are TGTGCCAGCAGCTTAGACGGACAGGGGTACGATGAGCAGTTCTTC. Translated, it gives CASSLDGQGYDEQFF.

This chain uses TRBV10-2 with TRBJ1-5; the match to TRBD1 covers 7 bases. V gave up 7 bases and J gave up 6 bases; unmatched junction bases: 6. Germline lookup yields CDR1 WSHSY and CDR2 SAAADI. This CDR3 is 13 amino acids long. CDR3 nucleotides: TGCGCCAGCACTTCGGACAGGCTTCAGCCCCAGCATTTT. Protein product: CASTSDRLQPQHF.

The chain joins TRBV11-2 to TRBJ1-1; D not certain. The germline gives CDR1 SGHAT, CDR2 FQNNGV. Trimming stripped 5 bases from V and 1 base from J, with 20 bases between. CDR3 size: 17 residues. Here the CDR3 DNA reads TGTGCCAGCAGCCCCCGACGGGTACTAAAGGCGAACACTGAAGCTTTCTTT. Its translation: CASSPRRVLKANTEAFF.

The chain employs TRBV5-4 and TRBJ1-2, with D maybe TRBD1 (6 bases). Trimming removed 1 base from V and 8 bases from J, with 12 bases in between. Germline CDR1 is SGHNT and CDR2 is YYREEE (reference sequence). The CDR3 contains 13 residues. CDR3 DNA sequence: TGTGCCAGCAGCTTGAGGGGGGAGAGAGGCTACACCTTC. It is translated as CASSLRGERGYTF.